Each of the 2 T cell receptor beta chains below was sequenced from the same sample in a study of cytomegalovirus exposure and HLA in healthy donors. The PCR contained 60 Vbeta and 13 Jbeta primers. Produced via immunoSEQ multiplex PCR; TCRdb's table is partial and in-frame only. The data hold about 130,000 clones, with 77% observed a single time. Source material: PBMCs. The receptors were gathered from a man younger than 40 in good health and CMV-seronegative.

The gene calls are TRBV7-6 and TRBJ1-2, with TRBD1 as a possible D gene (5 bases). The CDR3 is 15 amino acids. Germline assignment: CDR1 SGHVS and CDR2 FNYEAQ. V was shortened by 5 bases and J by 4 bases, with 17 bases between the two germline ends. In DNA form, the CDR3 reads TGTGCCAGCAGCCCCACTGCGGGGGAGGGCTATGGCTACACCTTC. Its protein is CASSPTAGEGYGYTF.

The chain is built from TRBV6-1 and TRBJ1-3; perhaps TRBD1 as D (5 bases). Germline CDR1 is MNHNS and CDR2 is SASEGT. The CDR3 extends over 14 amino acids. V was trimmed by 1 base and J by 4 bases, leaving 8 bases between them. Here the CDR3 DNA reads TGTGCCAGCAGTGAAGGGGGCTGGGGAAACACCATATATTTT. As protein: CASSEGGWGNTIYF.